This is a list of T cell receptor beta chains from one sample in a study of cytotoxic CD8 clonotypes in ibrutinib-treated CLL. Measured with immunoSEQ multiplex PCR; TCRdb has only the in-frame clones, and not every one. The sample shows more than 140,000 clones, roughly 80% of them seen only once. The specimen was PBMCs, collected after 12 months of ibrutinib treatment. Every receptor here comes from a human donor with chronic lymphocytic leukemia. Both conserved end residues are part of each CDR3. The order of the fields is clone size, V gene, J gene, D gene, CDR3 DNA, CDR3 protein. The D gene is left open where the match is weak. Some rows have no size entry. The others give once, few or many, or a class for an expanded clone.

NA,TRBV6-1,TRBJ2-5,NA,TGTGCCAGCGAAGGGAATTTAGGGGAGACCCAGTACTTC,CASEGNLGETQYF
NA,TRBV28,TRBJ1-2,NA,TGTGCCAGCAGACAAGAGGGTAACTATGGCTACACCTTC,CASRQEGNYGYTF
NA,TRBV28,TRBJ1-6,NA,TGTGCCAGCAGTTTATCAGGGAGGAATTCACCCCTCCACTTT,CASSLSGRNSPLHF
NA,TRBV5-1,TRBJ2-3,TRBD2,TGCGCCAGCAGCTCAAAGCGGGAGGCCACTAGCACAGATACGCAGTATTTT,CASSSKREATSTDTQYF
NA,TRBV4-2,TRBJ2-3,NA,TGTGCCAGCAGCCAAGATAGGCAGGGGTTCTCCACAGATACGCAGTATTTT,CASSQDRQGFSTDTQYF
NA,TRBV6-4,TRBJ2-2,NA,TGTGCCAGCAGAAGAAGAGACAGCACCGGGGAGCTGTTTTTT,CASRRRDSTGELFF
NA,TRBV10-3,TRBJ2-1,TRBD2,TGTGCCATCAGTGTCCTGACTAGCGGGAGCTCAAATGAGCAGTTCTTC,CAISVLTSGSSNEQFF
once,TRBV5-8,TRBJ1-2,TRBD1,TGTGCCAGCAGCTTGAGGCAGGGGGCGTTGGGCTACACCTTC,CASSLRQGALGYTF
NA,TRBV6-1,TRBJ1-5,NA,TGTGCCAGCAGTGAATTCGGTGCTCGACGGGTAAATCAGCCCCAGCATTTT,CASSEFGARRVNQPQHF
NA,TRBV6-5,TRBJ1-2,NA,TGTGCCAGCAGTTCCGGGCAGGAATCCTATGGCTACACCTTC,CASSSGQESYGYTF
NA,TRBV15,TRBJ1-3,NA,TGTGCCACCAGCAGAGATTATGGTTCTGGAAACACCATATATTTT,CATSRDYGSGNTIYF
NA,TRBV5-1,TRBJ2-3,NA,TGCGCCAGCAGCTTGGCCGTGACTAGAGATACGCAGTATTTT,CASSLAVTRDTQYF
NA,TRBV5-1,TRBJ2-2,NA,TGCGCCAGCAGCTTGGTGGACACCGGGGAGCTGTTTTTT,CASSLVDTGELFF
NA,TRBV6-5,TRBJ2-1,TRBD2,TGTGCCAGCAGCCCACTAGCGGGAGGTCGCAATGAGCAGTTCTTC,CASSPLAGGRNEQFF
NA,TRBV28,TRBJ1-2,NA,TGTGCCAGCAGTTTCCACAACTTCGCGGGGACCTATGGCTACACCTTC,CASSFHNFAGTYGYTF
NA,TRBV19,TRBJ2-2,NA,TGTGCCAGTATCGGATATCGGGAGCTGTTTTTT,CASIGYRELFF
NA,TRBV28,TRBJ2-3,TRBD2,TGTGCCAGCAGTTTATATAGCGGGGGTGGAGCAGATACGCAGTATTTT,CASSLYSGGGADTQYF
NA,TRBV4-2,TRBJ2-3,NA,TGTGCCAGCAGCCAAACTACCCTAACGCAGTATTTT,CASSQTTLTQYF
NA,TRBV28,TRBJ1-5,TRBD1,TGTGCCAGGGGACAGGGAGGTCAGCCCCAGCATTTT,CARGQGGQPQHF
NA,TRBV5-5,TRBJ2-5,TRBD2,TGTGCCAGCAGCTTTAACGGGAGGGCCGTAGAGACCCAGTACTTC,CASSFNGRAVETQYF
once,TRBV7-2,TRBJ2-7,TRBD2,TGTGCCAGCAGCCGGGGACTAGCGGGGGGGCCGGAAAGCGAGCAGTACTTC,CASSRGLAGGPESEQYF
NA,TRBV5-5,TRBJ2-7,TRBD2,TGTGCCAGCAGCTTGGCTTCGGGACTAGCAGTCGAGCAGTACTTC,CASSLASGLAVEQYF
NA,TRBV6-5,TRBJ1-1,NA,TGTGCCAGCAGTTACTCTTGGGGGACTGAAGCTTTCTTT,CASSYSWGTEAFF
NA,TRBV30,TRBJ2-7,NA,TGTGCCTACAGCTCCCCCTACGAGCAGTACTTC,CAYSSPYEQYF
NA,TRBV6-6,TRBJ1-1,NA,TGTGCCAGCAGTTACTCAGGGGCCGATGAAGCTTTCTTT,CASSYSGADEAFF
NA,TRBV7-9,TRBJ2-1,NA,TGTGCCAGCAGCTTAGCTGGACGGAATGAGCAGTTCTTC,CASSLAGRNEQFF
NA,TRBV2,TRBJ2-7,NA,TGTGCCAGCAGCCGGCAAGACTACGAGCAGTACTTC,CASSRQDYEQYF
NA,TRBV18,TRBJ2-3,TRBD1,TGTGCCAGCGTACGGGCAGGGGGTTCCACAGATACGCAGTATTTT,CASVRAGGSTDTQYF
NA,TRBV18,TRBJ1-5,NA,TGTGCCAGCTCACCAAAAGCAGGGGTCAGCAATCAGCCCCAGCATTTT,CASSPKAGVSNQPQHF
NA,TRBV7-9,TRBJ1-1,NA,TGTGCCAGCAGCCCACAGGTTGAAGCTTTCTTT,CASSPQVEAFF
many,TRBV28,TRBJ1-5,NA,TGTGCCAGCAGTGAGGACGGTTATCAGCCCCAGCATTTT,CASSEDGYQPQHF
NA,TRBV11-3,TRBJ2-7,TRBD2,TGTGCCAGCAGCTTAGGGACTAGCGGCTTTTACGAGCAGTACTTC,CASSLGTSGFYEQYF
NA,TRBV27,TRBJ2-3,TRBD1,TGTGCCAGCACTAATAGGGGTCGGGACAGGGGCACAGATACGCAGTATTTT,CASTNRGRDRGTDTQYF
NA,TRBV2,TRBJ2-1,NA,TGTGCCAGCAGTGAAGGACTCTTCGGTCCTTACAATGAGCAGTTCTTC,CASSEGLFGPYNEQFF
NA,TRBV7-6,TRBJ2-7,NA,TGTGCCAGCAGCTTAGGGACGGGCTCCTACGAGCAGTACTTC,CASSLGTGSYEQYF
NA,TRBV7-8,TRBJ2-5,TRBD2,TGTGCCAGCAGTAAGAGACCGCGGGAGGCGGAGACCCAGTACTTC,CASSKRPREAETQYF
NA,TRBV19,TRBJ2-7,TRBD1,TGTGCCAGTAGTATAGGACAGGGGGCCTACGAGCAGTACTTC,CASSIGQGAYEQYF
NA,TRBV5-1,TRBJ2-7,NA,TGCGCCAGCAGCTTCAAGGACCAAGTCCACGAGCAGTACTTC,CASSFKDQVHEQYF
NA,TRBV30,TRBJ2-1,TRBD2,TGTGCCTGGAGTGTAACCCGGACTAGCGGGAGGGCCTACAATGAGCAGTTCTTC,CAWSVTRTSGRAYNEQFF
NA,TRBV5-1,TRBJ2-7,TRBD2,TGCGCCAGCAGCTTGACTAGCGGGATAGTCAACGAGCAGTACTTC,CASSLTSGIVNEQYF
NA,TRBV19,TRBJ1-3,TRBD1,TGTGCCAGTACCCCTGGAGGTGCAGGGGGCCATCTGACCTCTGGAAACACCATATATTTT,CASTPGGAGGHLTSGNTIYF
NA,TRBV28,TRBJ2-7,NA,TGTGCCAGCAGGACAGGGAGGGCCGAGCAGTACTTC,CASRTGRAEQYF
NA,TRBV27,TRBJ1-1,TRBD1,TGTGCCAGCAGGGGGACAGGGGGCACTGAAGCTTTCTTT,CASRGTGGTEAFF
NA,TRBV7-3,TRBJ2-7,TRBD1,TGTGCCAGCAGCCAAGGGACAGTTTACGAGCAGTACTTC,CASSQGTVYEQYF
NA,TRBV28,TRBJ1-1,NA,TGTGCCAGCCGGTACACTGAAGCTTTCTTT,CASRYTEAFF
NA,TRBV12-2,TRBJ2-7,NA,TGTGCAAGTCGCTCGCCCCGGTGGTACAGGGGGATCTCCTACGAGCAGTACTTC,CASRSPRWYRGISYEQYF
few,TRBV6-5,TRBJ1-5,NA,TGTGCCAGCCGGACTAGGGGGAATAGCAATCAGCCCCAGCATTTT,CASRTRGNSNQPQHF